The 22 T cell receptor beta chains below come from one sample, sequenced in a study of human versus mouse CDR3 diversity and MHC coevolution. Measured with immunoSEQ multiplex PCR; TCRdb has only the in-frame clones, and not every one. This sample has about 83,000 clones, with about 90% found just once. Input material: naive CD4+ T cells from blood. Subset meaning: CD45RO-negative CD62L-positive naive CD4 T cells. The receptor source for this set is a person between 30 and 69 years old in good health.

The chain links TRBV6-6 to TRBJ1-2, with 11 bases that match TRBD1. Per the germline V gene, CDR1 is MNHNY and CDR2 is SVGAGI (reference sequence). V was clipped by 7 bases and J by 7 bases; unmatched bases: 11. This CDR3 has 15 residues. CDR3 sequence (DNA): TGTGCCAGCACCGACCCTGGACAGGGGGCGGGTGGCTACACCTTC. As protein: CASTDPGQGAGGYTF.

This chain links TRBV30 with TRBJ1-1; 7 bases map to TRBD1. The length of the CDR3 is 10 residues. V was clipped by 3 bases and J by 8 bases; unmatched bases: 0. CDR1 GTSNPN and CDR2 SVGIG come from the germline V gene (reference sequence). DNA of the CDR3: TGTGCCTGGAGGGACAGGGAAGCTTTCTTT. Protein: CAWRDREAFF.

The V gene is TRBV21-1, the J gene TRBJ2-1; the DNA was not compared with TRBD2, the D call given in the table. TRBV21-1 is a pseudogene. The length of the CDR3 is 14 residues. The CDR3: CASISGSSYNEQFF. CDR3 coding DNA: TGTGCCAGCATAAGCGGTAGCTCCTACAATGAGCAGTTCTTC.

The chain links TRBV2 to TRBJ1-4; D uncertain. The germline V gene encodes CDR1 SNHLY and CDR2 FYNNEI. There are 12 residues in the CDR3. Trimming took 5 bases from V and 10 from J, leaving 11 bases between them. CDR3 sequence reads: CASSRMFGKLFF. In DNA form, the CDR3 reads TGTGCCAGCAGTCGTATGTTCGGAAAACTGTTTTTT.

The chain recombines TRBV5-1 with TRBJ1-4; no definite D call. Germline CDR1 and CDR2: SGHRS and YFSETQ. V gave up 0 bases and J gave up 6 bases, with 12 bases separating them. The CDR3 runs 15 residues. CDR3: CASSLVGRRDEKLFF. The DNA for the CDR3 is TGCGCCAGCAGCTTGGTGGGTCGACGGGATGAAAAACTGTTTTTT.

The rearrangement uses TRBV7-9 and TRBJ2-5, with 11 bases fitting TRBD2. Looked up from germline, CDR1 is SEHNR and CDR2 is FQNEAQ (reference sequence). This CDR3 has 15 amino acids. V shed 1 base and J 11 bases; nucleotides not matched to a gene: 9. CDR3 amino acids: CASSLELAGVREQYF. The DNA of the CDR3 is TGTGCCAGCAGCTTAGAACTAGCGGGAGTGAGGGAACAGTACTTC.

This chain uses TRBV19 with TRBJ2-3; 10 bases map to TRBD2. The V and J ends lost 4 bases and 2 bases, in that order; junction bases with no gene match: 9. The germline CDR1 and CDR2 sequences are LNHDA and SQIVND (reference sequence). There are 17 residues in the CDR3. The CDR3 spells CASSSSWTSGLTDTQYF. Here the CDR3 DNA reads TGTGCCAGTAGTAGCAGTTGGACTAGCGGTCTCACAGATACGCAGTATTTT.

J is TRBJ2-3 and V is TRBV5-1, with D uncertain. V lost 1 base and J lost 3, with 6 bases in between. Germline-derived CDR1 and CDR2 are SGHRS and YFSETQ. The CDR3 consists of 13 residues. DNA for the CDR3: TGCGCCAGCAGCTTGTACGAGACAGATACGCAGTATTTT. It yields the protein CASSLYETDTQYF.

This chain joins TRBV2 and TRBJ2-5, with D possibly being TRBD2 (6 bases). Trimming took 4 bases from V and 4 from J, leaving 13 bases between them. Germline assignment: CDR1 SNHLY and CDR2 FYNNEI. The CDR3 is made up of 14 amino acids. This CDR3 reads CASSVGVGRETQYF. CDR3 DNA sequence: TGTGCCAGCAGTGTTGGGGTCGGGAGAGAGACCCAGTACTTC.

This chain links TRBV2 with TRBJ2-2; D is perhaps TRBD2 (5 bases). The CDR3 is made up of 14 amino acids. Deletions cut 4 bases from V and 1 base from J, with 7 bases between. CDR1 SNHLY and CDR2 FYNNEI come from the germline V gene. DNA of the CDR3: TGTGCCAGCAGTGGCCGGGAGAACACCGGGGAGCTGTTTTTT. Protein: CASSGRENTGELFF.

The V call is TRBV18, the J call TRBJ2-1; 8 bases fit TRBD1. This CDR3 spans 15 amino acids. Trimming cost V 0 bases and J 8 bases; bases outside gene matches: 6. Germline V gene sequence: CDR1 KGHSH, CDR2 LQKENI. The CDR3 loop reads CASSPPGTGRDEQFF. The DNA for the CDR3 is TGTGCCAGCTCACCACCCGGGACAGGAAGGGATGAGCAGTTCTTC.

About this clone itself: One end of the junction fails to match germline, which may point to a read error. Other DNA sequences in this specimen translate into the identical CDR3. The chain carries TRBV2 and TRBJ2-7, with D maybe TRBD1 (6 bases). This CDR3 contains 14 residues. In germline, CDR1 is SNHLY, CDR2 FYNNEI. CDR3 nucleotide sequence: TGTGCTAGCAGTTCAGACAGGTACTCCTACGAGCAGTACTTC. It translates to CASSSDRYSYEQYF. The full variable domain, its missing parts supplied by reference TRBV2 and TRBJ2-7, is EPEVTQTPSHQVTQMGQEVILRCVPISNHLYFYWYRQILGQKVEFLVSFYNNEISEKSEIFDDQFSVERPDGSNFTLKIRSTKLEDSAMYFCASSSDRYSYEQYFGPGTRLTVT.

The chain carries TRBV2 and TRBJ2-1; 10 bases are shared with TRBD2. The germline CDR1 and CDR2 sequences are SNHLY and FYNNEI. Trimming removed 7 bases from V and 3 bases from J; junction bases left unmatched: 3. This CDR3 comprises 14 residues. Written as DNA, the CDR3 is TGTGCCAGCAATAGCGGGGGGAACTACAATGAGCAGTTCTTC. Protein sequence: CASNSGGNYNEQFF.

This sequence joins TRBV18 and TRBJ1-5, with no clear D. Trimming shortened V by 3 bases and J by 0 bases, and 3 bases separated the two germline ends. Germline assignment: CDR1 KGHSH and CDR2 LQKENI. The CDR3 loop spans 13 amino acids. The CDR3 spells CASSPNSNQPQHF. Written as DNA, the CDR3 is TGTGCCAGCTCACCCAATAGCAATCAGCCCCAGCATTTT.

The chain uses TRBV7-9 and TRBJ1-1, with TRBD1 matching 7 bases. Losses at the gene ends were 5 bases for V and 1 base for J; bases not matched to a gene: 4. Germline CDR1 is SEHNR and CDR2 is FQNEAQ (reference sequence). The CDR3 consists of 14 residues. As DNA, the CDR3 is TGTGCCAGCAGCCTAAGACAGGGGAACACTGAAGCTTTCTTT. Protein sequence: CASSLRQGNTEAFF. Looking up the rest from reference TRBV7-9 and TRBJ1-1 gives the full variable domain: DTGVSQNPRHKITKRGQNVTFRCDPISEHNRLYWYRQTLGQGPEFLTYFQNEAQLEKSRLLSDRFSAERPKGSFSTLEIQRTEQGDSAMYLCASSLRQGNTEAFFGQGTRLTVV.

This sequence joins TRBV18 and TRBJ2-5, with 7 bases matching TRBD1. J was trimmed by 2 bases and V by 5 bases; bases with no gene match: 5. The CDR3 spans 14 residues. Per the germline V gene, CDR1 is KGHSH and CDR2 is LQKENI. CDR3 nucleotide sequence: TGTGCCAGCTCATCGGGACAGCTACAAGAGACCCAGTACTTC. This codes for CASSSGQLQETQYF.

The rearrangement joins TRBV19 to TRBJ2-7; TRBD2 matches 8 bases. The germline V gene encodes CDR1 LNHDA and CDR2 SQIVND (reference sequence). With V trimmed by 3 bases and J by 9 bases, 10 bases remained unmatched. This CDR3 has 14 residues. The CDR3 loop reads CASSIQAGAPGQYF. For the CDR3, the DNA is TGTGCCAGTAGTATCCAAGCGGGAGCCCCGGGGCAGTACTTC.

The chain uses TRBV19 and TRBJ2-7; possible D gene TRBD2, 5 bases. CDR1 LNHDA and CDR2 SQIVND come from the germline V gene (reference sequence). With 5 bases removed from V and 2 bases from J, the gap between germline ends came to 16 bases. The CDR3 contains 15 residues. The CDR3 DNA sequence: TGTGCCAGTAGTCAAGACCGTTCGGGGACCTACGAGCAGTACTTC. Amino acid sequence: CASSQDRSGTYEQYF.

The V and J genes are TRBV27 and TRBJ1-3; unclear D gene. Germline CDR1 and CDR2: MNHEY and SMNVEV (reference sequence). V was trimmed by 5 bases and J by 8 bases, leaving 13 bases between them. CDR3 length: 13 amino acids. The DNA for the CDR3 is TGTGCCAGCAGTCTTCGAGAAGGAGACACCATATATTTT. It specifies CASSLREGDTIYF.

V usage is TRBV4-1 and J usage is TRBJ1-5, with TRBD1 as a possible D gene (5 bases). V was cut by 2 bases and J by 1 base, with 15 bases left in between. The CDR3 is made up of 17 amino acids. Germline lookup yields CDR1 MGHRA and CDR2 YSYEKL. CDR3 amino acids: CASSQRGFGQSNQPQHF. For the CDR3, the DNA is TGCGCCAGCAGCCAAAGAGGATTCGGACAAAGCAATCAGCCCCAGCATTTT.

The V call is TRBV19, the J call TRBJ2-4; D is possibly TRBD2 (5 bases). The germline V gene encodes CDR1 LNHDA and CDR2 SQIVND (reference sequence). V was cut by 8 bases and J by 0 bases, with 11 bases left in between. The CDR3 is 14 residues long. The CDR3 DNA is TGTGCCAGTGCGGAGGTGTTAGCCAAAAACATTCAGTACTTC. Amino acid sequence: CASAEVLAKNIQYF. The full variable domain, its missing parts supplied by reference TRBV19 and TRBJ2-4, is DGGITQSPKYLFRKEGQNVTLSCEQNLNHDAMYWYRQDPGQGLRLIYYSQIVNDFQKGDIAEGYSVSREKKESFPLTVTSAQKNPTAFYLCASAEVLAKNIQYFGAGTRLSVL.

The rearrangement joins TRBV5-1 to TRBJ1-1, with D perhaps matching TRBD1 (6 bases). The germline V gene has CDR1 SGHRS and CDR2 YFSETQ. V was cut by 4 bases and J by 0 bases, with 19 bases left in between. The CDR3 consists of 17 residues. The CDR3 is CASSPTGRGAMNTEAFF. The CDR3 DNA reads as TGCGCCAGCAGCCCGACGGGGAGGGGGGCCATGAACACTGAAGCTTTCTTT.